Following are 13 T cell receptor beta chains from one sample sequenced in a study of cytomegalovirus exposure and HLA in healthy donors. 60 Vbeta and 13 Jbeta primers were used in PCR. This table comes from immunoSEQ multiplex PCR, and its TCRdb copy is limited to in-frame clones, with some not included. The data contain approximately 90,000 clones, 60% to 85% of them singletons. The sequenced sample consisted of PBMCs. The receptor set was obtained from a woman aged 40 to 55 in good health and CMV-seronegative.

V and J are TRBV6-5 and TRBJ1-6; perhaps TRBD1 as D (5 bases). The V gene lost 6 bases and the J gene lost 8 bases, with 11 bases spanning the gap. Germline loops: CDR1 MNHEY, CDR2 SVGAGI. The CDR3 runs 13 residues. The CDR3 nucleotides read TGTGCCAGCAGGCTCGGGGGGGATTCACCCCTCCACTTT. It codes for CASRLGGDSPLHF.

The chain recombines TRBV5-6 with TRBJ1-3; tentatively, D is TRBD1 (6 bases). V was trimmed by 4 bases and J by 3 bases, leaving 11 bases between them. CDR1 and CDR2 from the germline V gene are SGHDT and YYEEEE. CDR3 length equals 14 residues. The CDR3 DNA follows: TGTGCCAGCAGCCCTACAGGGTATGGAAACACCATATATTTT. Protein product: CASSPTGYGNTIYF.

V usage is TRBV6-5 and J usage is TRBJ1-1, with D perhaps matching TRBD1 (5 bases). This CDR3 contains 14 residues. Germline loops: CDR1 MNHEY, CDR2 SVGAGI. V dropped 2 bases and J dropped 3 bases, with 10 bases sitting between them. CDR3 sequence (DNA): TGTGCCAGCAGTTACCGGGGGACTTACACTGAAGCTTTCTTT. Translation: CASSYRGTYTEAFF.

This clone was recorded only once. The rearrangement uses TRBV7-9 and TRBJ2-7; D unresolved. The germline V and J ends were trimmed by 4 bases and 4 bases, with 5 bases remaining between them. CDR1 and CDR2 from the germline V gene are SEHNR and FQNEAQ (reference sequence). The CDR3 has 11 amino acids. In DNA, the CDR3 is TGTGCCAGCAGCTCCCAATACGAGCAGTACTTC. Translation: CASSSQYEQYF.

The count of this clone is one. This chain's CDR3 is CASSLLGGSSYEQYF. The CDR3 region has the DNA TGTGCCAGCAGCTTACTCGGCGGAAGCTCCTACGAGCAGTACTTC. The chain carries TRBV7-3 and TRBJ2-7; D gene unclear. The V gene lost 2 bases and the J gene lost 0 bases, with 11 bases spanning the gap. From germline, CDR1 is SGHTA and CDR2 FQGTGA. The CDR3 runs to 15 residues.

The chain carries TRBV5-4 and TRBJ1-1; perhaps TRBD1 as D (5 bases). V gave up 4 bases and J gave up 4 bases, with 17 bases separating them. The CDR3 has 15 amino acids. Per the germline V gene, CDR1 is SGHNT and CDR2 is YYREEE (reference sequence). CDR3 in amino acids: CASSPGGAGSTEAFF. Here the CDR3 DNA reads TGTGCCAGCAGCCCAGGAGGGGCGGGCAGCACTGAAGCTTTCTTT.

This sequence joins TRBV5-1 and TRBJ2-7, with 7 bases that match TRBD1. The CDR3 spans 14 residues. V dropped 4 bases and J dropped 0; count of bases not matched to a gene: 4. Per the germline V gene, CDR1 is SGHRS and CDR2 is YFSETQ. The CDR3 DNA sequence: TGCGCCAGCAGCCAACAGGGGCCCTCCTACGAGCAGTACTTC. The encoded protein is CASSQQGPSYEQYF.

The CDR3, as DNA: TGTGCCACCGGCTCCGGAACAGGGGGCTTTGGGGCCAACGTCCTGACTTTC. It yields the protein CATGSGTGGFGANVLTF. This sequence joins TRBV15 and TRBJ2-6, with TRBD1 matching over 9 bases. V gave up 8 bases and J gave up 3 bases; unmatched junction bases: 11. The length of the CDR3 is 17 residues. CDR1 is LNHNV, CDR2 YYDKDF, per germline (reference sequence).

V and J are TRBV7-9 and TRBJ2-3; D ambiguous. V lost 0 bases and J lost 2, with 3 bases in between. The CDR3 runs to 13 residues. Germline V gene data show CDR1 as SEHNR and CDR2 as FQNEAQ (reference sequence). The CDR3 DNA follows: TGTGCCAGCAGCTTAGCCATCACAGATACGCAGTATTTT. Protein: CASSLAITDTQYF.

The chain carries TRBV14 and TRBJ2-5; 11 bases match TRBD1. CDR1 and CDR2 from the germline V gene are SGHDN and FVKESK. The CDR3 contains 15 residues. Trimming at V came to 6 bases and at J to 4 bases, leaving 7 bases not matched to a gene. CDR3 in amino acids: CASSRDRGFTETQYF. As DNA, the CDR3 is TGTGCCAGCAGTCGGGACAGGGGGTTTACAGAGACCCAGTACTTC.

This sequence joins TRBV10-3 and TRBJ2-1; 10 nucleotides match TRBD1. Trimming removed 4 bases from V and 1 base from J; junction bases left unmatched: 10. The CDR3 covers 18 residues. Germline CDR1 and CDR2: ENHRY and SYGVKD. The CDR3 loop reads CAISGQGAGSGSYNEQFF. CDR3 coding DNA: TGTGCCATCAGTGGACAGGGGGCAGGCAGCGGATCCTACAATGAGCAGTTCTTC.

To note about this clone: The germline gene is not matched at one end of the junction; a read error may be the cause. This chain connects TRBV27 to TRBJ1-5, with D maybe TRBD1 (6 bases). The CDR3 is made up of 14 amino acids. Germline-derived CDR1 and CDR2 are MNHEY and SMNVEV (reference sequence). The DNA of the CDR3 is TGTGCCAGCAGTCCCAGGACAGTGTCTCAGGCCCAGCATTTT. It is translated as CASSPRTVSQAQHF.

This chain links TRBV2 with TRBJ1-5, with 11 bases that match TRBD1. The CDR3 loop spans 14 amino acids. J gave up 4 bases and V 6 bases, and 2 bases lay outside the gene matches. Germline V gene lookup returns CDR1 SNHLY and CDR2 FYNNEI. For the CDR3, the DNA is TGTGCCAGCAGACGGGACAGGGGGAATCAGCCCCAGCATTTT. This sequence encodes CASRRDRGNQPQHF.